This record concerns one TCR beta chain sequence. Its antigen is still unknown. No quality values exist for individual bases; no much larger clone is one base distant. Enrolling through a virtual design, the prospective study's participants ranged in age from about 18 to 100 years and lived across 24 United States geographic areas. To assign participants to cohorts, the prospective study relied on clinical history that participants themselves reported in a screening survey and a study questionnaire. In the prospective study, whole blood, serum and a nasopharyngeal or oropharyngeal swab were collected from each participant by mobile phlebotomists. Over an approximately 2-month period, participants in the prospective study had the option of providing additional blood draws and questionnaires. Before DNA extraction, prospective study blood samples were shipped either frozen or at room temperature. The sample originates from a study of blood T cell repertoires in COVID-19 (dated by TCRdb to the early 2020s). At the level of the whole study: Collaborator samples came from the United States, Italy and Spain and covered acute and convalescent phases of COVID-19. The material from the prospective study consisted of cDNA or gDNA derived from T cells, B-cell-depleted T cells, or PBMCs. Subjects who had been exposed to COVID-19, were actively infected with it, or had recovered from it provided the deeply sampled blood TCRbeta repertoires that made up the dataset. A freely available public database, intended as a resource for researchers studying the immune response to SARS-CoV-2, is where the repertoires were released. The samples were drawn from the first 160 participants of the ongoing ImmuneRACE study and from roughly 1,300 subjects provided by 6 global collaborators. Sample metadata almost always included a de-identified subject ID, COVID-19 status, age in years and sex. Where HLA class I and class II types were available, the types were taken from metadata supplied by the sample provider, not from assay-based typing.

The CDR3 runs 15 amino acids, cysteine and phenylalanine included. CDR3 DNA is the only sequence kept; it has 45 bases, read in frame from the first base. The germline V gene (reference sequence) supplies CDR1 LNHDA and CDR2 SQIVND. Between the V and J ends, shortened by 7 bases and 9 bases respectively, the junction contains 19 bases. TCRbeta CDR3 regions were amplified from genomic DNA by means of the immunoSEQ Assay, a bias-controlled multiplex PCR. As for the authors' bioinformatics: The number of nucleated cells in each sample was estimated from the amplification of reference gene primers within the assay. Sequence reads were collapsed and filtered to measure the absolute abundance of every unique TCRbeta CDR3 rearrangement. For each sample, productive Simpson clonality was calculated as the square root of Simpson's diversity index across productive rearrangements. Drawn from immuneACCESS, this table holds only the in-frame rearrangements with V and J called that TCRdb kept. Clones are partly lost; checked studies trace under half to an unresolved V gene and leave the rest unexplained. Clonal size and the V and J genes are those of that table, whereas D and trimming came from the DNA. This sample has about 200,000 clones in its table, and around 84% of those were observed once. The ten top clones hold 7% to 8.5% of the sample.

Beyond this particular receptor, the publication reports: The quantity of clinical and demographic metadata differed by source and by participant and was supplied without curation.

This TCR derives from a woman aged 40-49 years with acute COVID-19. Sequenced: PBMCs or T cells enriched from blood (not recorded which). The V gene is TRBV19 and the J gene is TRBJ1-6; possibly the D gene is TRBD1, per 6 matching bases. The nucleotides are TGTGCCAGTATGAAAAGGGGGAGCTTGGGTTCACCCCTCCACTTT. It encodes CASMKRGSLGSPLHF.